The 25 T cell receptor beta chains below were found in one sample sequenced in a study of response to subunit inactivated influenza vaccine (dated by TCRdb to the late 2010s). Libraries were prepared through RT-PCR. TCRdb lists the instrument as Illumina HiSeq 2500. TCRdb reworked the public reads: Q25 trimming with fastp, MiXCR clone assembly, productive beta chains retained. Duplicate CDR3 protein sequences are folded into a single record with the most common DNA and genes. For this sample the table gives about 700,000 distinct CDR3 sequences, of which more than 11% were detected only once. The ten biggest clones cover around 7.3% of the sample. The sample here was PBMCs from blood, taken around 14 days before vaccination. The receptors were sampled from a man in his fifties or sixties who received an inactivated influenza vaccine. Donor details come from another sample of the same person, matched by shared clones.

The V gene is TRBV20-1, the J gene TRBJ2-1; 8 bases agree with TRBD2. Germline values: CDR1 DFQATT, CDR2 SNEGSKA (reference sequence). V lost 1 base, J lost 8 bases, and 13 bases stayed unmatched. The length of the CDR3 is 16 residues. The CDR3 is CSARVPRTSLSDEQFF. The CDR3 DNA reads TGCAGTGCTAGAGTCCCCCGGACTAGCCTTTCAGATGAGCAGTTCTTC.

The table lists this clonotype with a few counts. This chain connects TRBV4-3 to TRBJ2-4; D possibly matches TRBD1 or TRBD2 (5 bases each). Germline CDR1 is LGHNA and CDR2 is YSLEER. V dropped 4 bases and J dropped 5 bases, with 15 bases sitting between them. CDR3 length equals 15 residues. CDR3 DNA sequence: TGCGCCAGCAGCCTTTACCGGGACGCCGAAAACATTCAGTACTTC. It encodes CASSLYRDAENIQYF.

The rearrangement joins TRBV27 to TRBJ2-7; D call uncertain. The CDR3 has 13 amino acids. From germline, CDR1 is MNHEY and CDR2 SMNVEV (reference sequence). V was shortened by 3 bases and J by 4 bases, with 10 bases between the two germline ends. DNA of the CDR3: TGTGCCAGCAGTTTGAAGCTAGGGTACGAGCAGTACTTC. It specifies CASSLKLGYEQYF.

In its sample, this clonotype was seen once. The CDR3 sequence is CASSPRTELETQYF. The CDR3 DNA sequence: TGTGCCAGCAGCCCACGGACAGAACTGGAGACCCAGTACTTC. The chain combines TRBV11-2 with TRBJ2-5; D is perhaps TRBD1 (6 bases). Germline CDR1 is SGHAT and CDR2 is FQNNGV. V gave up 5 bases and J gave up 5 bases, with 15 bases separating them. CDR3 length equals 14 residues.

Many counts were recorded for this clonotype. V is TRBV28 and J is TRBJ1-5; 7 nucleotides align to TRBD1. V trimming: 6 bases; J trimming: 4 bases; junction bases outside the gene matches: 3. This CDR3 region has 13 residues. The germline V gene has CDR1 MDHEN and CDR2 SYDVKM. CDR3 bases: TGTGCCAGCAGACCACAGGGGAATCAGCCCCAGCATTTT. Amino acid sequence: CASRPQGNQPQHF.

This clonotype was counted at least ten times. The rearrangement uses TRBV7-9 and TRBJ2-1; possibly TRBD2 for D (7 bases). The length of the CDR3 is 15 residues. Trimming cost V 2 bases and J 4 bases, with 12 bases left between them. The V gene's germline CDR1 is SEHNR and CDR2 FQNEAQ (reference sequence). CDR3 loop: CASSLRRGPYNEQFF. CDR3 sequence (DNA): TGTGCCAGCAGCTTAAGGCGGGGGCCGTACAATGAGCAGTTCTTC.

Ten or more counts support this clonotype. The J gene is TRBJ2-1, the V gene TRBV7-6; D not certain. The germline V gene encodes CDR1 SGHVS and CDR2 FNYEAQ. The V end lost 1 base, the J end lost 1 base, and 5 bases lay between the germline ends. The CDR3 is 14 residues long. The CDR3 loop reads CASSLEVSYNEQFF. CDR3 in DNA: TGTGCCAGCAGCTTAGAGGTGTCCTACAATGAGCAGTTCTTC.

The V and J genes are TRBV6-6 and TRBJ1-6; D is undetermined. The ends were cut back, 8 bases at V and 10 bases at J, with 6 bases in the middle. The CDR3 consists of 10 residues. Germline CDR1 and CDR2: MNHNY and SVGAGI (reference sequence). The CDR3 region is CASGPSPLHF. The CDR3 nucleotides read TGTGCCAGCGGACCATCACCCCTCCACTTT.

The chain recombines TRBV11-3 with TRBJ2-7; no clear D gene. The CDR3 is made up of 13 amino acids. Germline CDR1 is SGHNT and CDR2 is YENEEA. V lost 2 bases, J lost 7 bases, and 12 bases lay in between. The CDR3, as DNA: TGTGCCAGCAGCTTAAACGACTTGGGGGAGCAGTACTTC. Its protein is CASSLNDLGEQYF.

In nucleotides, the CDR3 is TGCGCCAGCAGCCAGGATTTGGGGACAGTGAACACCGGGGAGCTGTTTTTT. It specifies CASSQDLGTVNTGELFF. V gene TRBV4-3 combines with J gene TRBJ2-2; 7 nucleotides match TRBD1. The CDR3 runs 17 residues. Germline V gene lookup returns CDR1 LGHNA and CDR2 YSLEER. The trim removed 3 bases at V and 1 base at J, leaving 8 bases unmatched.

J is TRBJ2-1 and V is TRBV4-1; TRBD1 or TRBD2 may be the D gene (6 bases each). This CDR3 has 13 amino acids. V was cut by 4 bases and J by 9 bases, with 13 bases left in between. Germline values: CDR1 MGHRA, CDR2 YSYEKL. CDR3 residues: CASSLKEGGEQFF. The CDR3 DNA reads TGCGCCAGCAGCCTGAAGGAGGGGGGTGAGCAGTTCTTC.

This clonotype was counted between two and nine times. CDR3 loop: CASSLAGTGSREQYF. The DNA of the CDR3 is TGCGCCAGCAGCTTGGCCGGGACAGGGTCTCGCGAGCAGTACTTC. The chain is built from TRBV5-1 and TRBJ2-7; 9 bases fit TRBD1. Germline V gene lookup returns CDR1 SGHRS and CDR2 YFSETQ. The length of the CDR3 is 15 residues. V was clipped by 0 bases and J by 6 bases; unmatched bases: 7.

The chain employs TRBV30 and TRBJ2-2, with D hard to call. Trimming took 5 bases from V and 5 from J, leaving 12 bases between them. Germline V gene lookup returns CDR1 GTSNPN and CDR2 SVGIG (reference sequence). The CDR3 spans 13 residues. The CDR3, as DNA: TGTGCCTGGGGAATTACAAGTACCGGGGAGCTGTTTTTT. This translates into CAWGITSTGELFF.

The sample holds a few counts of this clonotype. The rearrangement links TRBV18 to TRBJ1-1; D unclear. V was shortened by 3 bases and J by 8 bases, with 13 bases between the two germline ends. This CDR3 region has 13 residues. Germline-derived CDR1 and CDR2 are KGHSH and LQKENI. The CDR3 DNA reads TGTGCCAGCTCACCTTTCGGAGAAACGGAAGCTTTCTTT. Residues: CASSPFGETEAFF.

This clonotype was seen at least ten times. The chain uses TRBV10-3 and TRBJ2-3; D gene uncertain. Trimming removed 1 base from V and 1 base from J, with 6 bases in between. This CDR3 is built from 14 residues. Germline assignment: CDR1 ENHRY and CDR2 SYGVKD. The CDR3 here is CAISELAGTDTQYF. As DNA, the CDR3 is TGTGCCATCAGTGAGTTGGCTGGCACAGATACGCAGTATTTT.

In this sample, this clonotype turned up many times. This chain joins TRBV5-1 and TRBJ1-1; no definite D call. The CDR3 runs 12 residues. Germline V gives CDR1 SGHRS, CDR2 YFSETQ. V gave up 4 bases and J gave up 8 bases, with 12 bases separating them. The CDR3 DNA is TGCGCCAGCAGCAGGACGGAGGGAGAAGCTTTCTTT. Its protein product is CASSRTEGEAFF.

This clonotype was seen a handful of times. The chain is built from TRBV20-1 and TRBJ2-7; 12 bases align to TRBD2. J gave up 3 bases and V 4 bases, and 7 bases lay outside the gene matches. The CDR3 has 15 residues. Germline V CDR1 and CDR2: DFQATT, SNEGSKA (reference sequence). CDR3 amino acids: CSAKLRLAGDYEQYF. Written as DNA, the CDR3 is TGCAGTGCTAAGCTCAGACTAGCGGGGGACTACGAGCAGTACTTC.

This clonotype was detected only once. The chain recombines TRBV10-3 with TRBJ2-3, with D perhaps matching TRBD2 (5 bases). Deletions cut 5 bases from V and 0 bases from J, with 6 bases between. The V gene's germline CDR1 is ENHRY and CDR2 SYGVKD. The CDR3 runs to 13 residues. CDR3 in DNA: TGTGCCATCAGTTGGACTAGCACAGATACGCAGTATTTT. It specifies CAISWTSTDTQYF.

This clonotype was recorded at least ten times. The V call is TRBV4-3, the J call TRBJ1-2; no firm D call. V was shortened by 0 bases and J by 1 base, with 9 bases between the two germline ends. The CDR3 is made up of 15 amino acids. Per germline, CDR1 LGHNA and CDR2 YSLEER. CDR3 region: CASSQDWELNYGYTF. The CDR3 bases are TGCGCCAGCAGCCAAGATTGGGAGCTTAACTATGGCTACACCTTC.

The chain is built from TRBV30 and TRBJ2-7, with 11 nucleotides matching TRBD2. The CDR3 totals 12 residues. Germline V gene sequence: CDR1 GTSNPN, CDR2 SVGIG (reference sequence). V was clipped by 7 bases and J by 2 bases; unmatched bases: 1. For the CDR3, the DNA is TGTGCCTTAGCGGGAGGGCCCTACGAGCAGTACTTC. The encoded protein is CALAGGPYEQYF.

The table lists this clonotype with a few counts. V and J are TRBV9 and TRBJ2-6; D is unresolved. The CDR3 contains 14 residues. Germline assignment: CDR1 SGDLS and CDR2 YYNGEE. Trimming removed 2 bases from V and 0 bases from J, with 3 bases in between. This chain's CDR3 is CASSVISGANVLTF. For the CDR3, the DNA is TGTGCCAGCAGCGTCATCTCTGGGGCCAACGTCCTGACTTTC.

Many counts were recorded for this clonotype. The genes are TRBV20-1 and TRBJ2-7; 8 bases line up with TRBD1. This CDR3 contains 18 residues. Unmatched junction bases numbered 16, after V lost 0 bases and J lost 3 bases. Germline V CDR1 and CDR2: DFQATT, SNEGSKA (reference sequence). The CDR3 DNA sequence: TGCAGTGCTAGAGATATCGCGGCAGGGGGCCACCTAATCTACGAGCAGTACTTC. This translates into CSARDIAAGGHLIYEQYF.

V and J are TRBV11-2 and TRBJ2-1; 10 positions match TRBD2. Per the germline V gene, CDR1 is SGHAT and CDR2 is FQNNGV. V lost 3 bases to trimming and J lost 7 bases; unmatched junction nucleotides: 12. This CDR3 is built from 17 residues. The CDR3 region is CASSFISAGGPRNEQFF. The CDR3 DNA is TGTGCCAGCAGCTTCATCTCAGCGGGGGGGCCGAGAAATGAGCAGTTCTTC.

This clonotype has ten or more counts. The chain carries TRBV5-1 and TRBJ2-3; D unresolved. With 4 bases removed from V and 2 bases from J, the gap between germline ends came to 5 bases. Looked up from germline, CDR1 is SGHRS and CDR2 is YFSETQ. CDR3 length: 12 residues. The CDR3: CASSPDTDTQYF. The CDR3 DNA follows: TGCGCCAGCAGCCCTGACACAGATACGCAGTATTTT.

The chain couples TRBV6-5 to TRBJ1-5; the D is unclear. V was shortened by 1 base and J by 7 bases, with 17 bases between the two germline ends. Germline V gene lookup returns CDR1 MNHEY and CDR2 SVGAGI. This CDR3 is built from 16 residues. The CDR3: CASSYLKGTAKQPQHF. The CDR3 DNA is TGTGCCAGCAGTTACTTAAAGGGAACAGCGAAACAGCCCCAGCATTTT.